Listed here are 24 T cell receptor beta chains from one sample, sequenced in a study of blood T cell repertoires in COVID-19. Using immunoSEQ multiplex PCR, the repertoire was profiled, and TCRdb retains in-frame clones only, with some absent. The profile covers some 340,000 clones, with 85% appearing a single time and 3% to 4% taken by the ten largest. Sequencing input: peripheral blood. These receptors were taken from a woman under 30 with acute or convalescent COVID-19.

The chain has TRBV29-1 and TRBJ2-1; TRBD2 matches 8 bases. CDR3 length equals 13 residues. Looked up from germline, CDR1 is SQVTM and CDR2 is ANQGSEA. V lost 3 bases to trimming and J lost 6 bases; unmatched junction nucleotides: 4. Here the CDR3 DNA reads TGCAGCGTTGAGGGGACTAGTCTCAATGAGCAGTTCTTC. It encodes CSVEGTSLNEQFF.

As concerns this clone: Other nucleotide sequences from this sample produce the same CDR3. The chain employs TRBV5-1 and TRBJ2-5, with 7 positions matching TRBD2. Germline loops: CDR1 SGHRS, CDR2 YFSETQ. The V gene end was trimmed by 5 bases and the J gene end by 1 base; junction bases not matched to a gene: 2. The CDR3 has 13 residues. As DNA, the CDR3 is TGCGCCAGCAGGCGGGGGTCCCAAGAGACCCAGTACTTC. Protein sequence: CASRRGSQETQYF. The full variable domain, its missing parts supplied by reference TRBV5-1 and TRBJ2-5, is KAGVTQTPRYLIKTRGQQVTLSCSPISGHRSVSWYQQTPGQGLQFLFEYFSETQRNKGNFPGRFSGRQFSNSRSEMNVSTLELGDSALYLCASRRGSQETQYFGPGTRLLVL.

This chain joins TRBV18 and TRBJ2-7; 11 bases line up with TRBD2. Germline CDR1 reads KGHSH; CDR2 reads LQKENI. After removal of 4 bases from V and 1 base from J, the junction contained 9 bases not matched to a gene. This CDR3 contains 17 residues. The CDR3 DNA reads TGTGCCAGCTCACAGACCCCCGGGACTAGCGGATCCTACGAGCAGTACTTC. It yields the protein CASSQTPGTSGSYEQYF.

The chain recombines TRBV6-5 with TRBJ2-7; a weak D match, TRBD2 (5 bases). V shed 8 bases and J shed 9 bases, with 11 bases lying between them. The germline gives CDR1 MNHEY, CDR2 SVGAGI. This CDR3 has 10 residues. CDR3 DNA sequence: TGTGCCAGCGAGGAGGTGGGGCAGTACTTC. It translates to CASEEVGQYF.

Concerning this clone itself: This sample also contains other DNA sequences that code for the same CDR3. The chain joins TRBV12-3 or TRBV12-4 to TRBJ2-7; no definite D call. This CDR3 comprises 11 residues. V dropped 5 bases and J dropped 3 bases, with 5 bases sitting between them. This CDR3 is CASSPGYEQYF. CDR3 bases: TGTGCCAGCAGTCCAGGCTACGAGCAGTACTTC.

This clone has just one count. The rearrangement uses TRBV28 and TRBJ1-2, with 8 bases aligning to TRBD1. This CDR3 has 17 residues. The ends lost 7 bases at V and 3 bases at J; junction bases unmatched: 16. Germline V gene lookup returns CDR1 MDHEN and CDR2 SYDVKM. CDR3 DNA sequence: TGTGCCAGCACCCAAAGAATCCTAGGACAGGGTGACTATGGCTACACCTTC. It translates to CASTQRILGQGDYGYTF.

The chain has TRBV19 and TRBJ2-7, with D possibly matching TRBD1 (6 bases). Between the trimmed V and J ends, which lost 5 bases and 2 bases, there was a span of 7 bases. Germline V gives CDR1 LNHDA, CDR2 SQIVND (reference sequence). The CDR3 has 12 residues. In DNA form, the CDR3 reads TGTGCCAGTAGTGGGACACCCTACGAGCAGTACTTC. This gives the protein CASSGTPYEQYF.

V usage is TRBV5-1 and J usage is TRBJ2-2; D remains unclear. The V gene lost 0 bases and the J gene lost 6 bases, with 9 bases spanning the gap. CDR1 is SGHRS, CDR2 YFSETQ, per germline. This CDR3 is built from 14 residues. Here the CDR3 DNA reads TGCGCCAGCAGCTTGGACGTGAGTTCCGGGGAGCTGTTTTTT. Its protein is CASSLDVSSGELFF.

This chain joins TRBV5-1 and TRBJ2-5; TRBD2 is a possible D gene (5 bases). The CDR3 runs to 13 residues. Germline loops: CDR1 SGHRS, CDR2 YFSETQ. Trimming took 4 bases from V and 4 from J, leaving 11 bases between them. The CDR3 loop reads CASSRRGSETQYF. CDR3 in DNA: TGCGCCAGCAGCCGCCGGGGATCAGAGACCCAGTACTTC.

The rearrangement uses TRBV4-2 and TRBJ1-1; 8 bases map to TRBD1. The CDR3 sequence is 15 residues long. Looked up from germline, CDR1 is LGHNA and CDR2 is YNFKEQ. The V and J ends lost 2 bases and 5 bases, in that order; junction bases with no gene match: 7. The CDR3 is CASSQPGQALTEAFF. The CDR3 DNA reads TGTGCCAGCAGCCAACCGGGACAGGCACTAACTGAAGCTTTCTTT.

The chain carries TRBV9 and TRBJ1-2; D possibly corresponds to TRBD1 (6 bases). The CDR3 length is 14 residues. Germline CDR1 SGDLS, CDR2 YYNGEE. Trimming cost V 0 bases and J 0 bases, with 6 bases left between them. The CDR3: CASSVGGPNYGYTF. Written as DNA, the CDR3 is TGTGCCAGCAGCGTAGGGGGGCCTAACTATGGCTACACCTTC.

The V gene is TRBV6-6, the J gene TRBJ1-1; D not resolved. The germline V gene encodes CDR1 MNHNY and CDR2 SVGAGI (reference sequence). Trimming pared 7 bases from V and 5 bases from J, leaving 20 bases between. This CDR3 is 15 amino acids long. CDR3 nucleotides: TGTGCCAGCATCTGGGCGGGGAGTTCGGGGACTGAAGCTTTCTTT. It encodes CASIWAGSSGTEAFF.

This sequence joins TRBV28 and TRBJ1-6; the match to TRBD1 covers 7 bases. From germline, CDR1 is MDHEN and CDR2 SYDVKM. Trimming removed 5 bases from V and 7 bases from J; junction bases left unmatched: 8. This CDR3 spans 15 amino acids. This chain's CDR3 is CASSLQGLKNSPLHF. In DNA form, the CDR3 reads TGTGCCAGCAGTCTACAGGGGCTAAAAAATTCACCCCTCCACTTT.

This chain connects TRBV4-1 to TRBJ2-3; a weak D match, TRBD1 (6 bases). There are 17 residues in the CDR3. Germline CDR1 reads MGHRA; CDR2 reads YSYEKL. V was pared by 3 bases and J by 2 bases, with 18 bases between. The CDR3 nucleotides read TGCGCCAGCAGCCATGCCTCGTCCGGGACAAACACAGATACGCAGTATTTT. It encodes CASSHASSGTNTDTQYF.

With respect to this clone: The same CDR3 arises from other DNA sequences in this sample as well. The chain couples TRBV19 to TRBJ2-7; maybe TRBD2 (6 bases). Germline CDR1 is LNHDA and CDR2 is SQIVND (reference sequence). V was clipped by 3 bases and J by 5 bases, with 8 bases between them. The length of the CDR3 is 12 residues. CDR3 DNA: TGTGCCAGTAGTATCCCGGGGGACGAGCAGTACTTC. This sequence encodes CASSIPGDEQYF.

The J gene is TRBJ1-4, the V gene TRBV3-1 (or the pseudogene TRBV3-2); D possibly corresponds to TRBD1 (6 bases). V shed 7 bases and J shed 5 bases, with 14 bases lying between them. The CDR3 is 14 residues long. Germline lookup yields CDR1 LGHDT and CDR2 YNNKEL (reference sequence). This chain's CDR3 is CASTRGGGNEKLFF. The DNA of the CDR3 is TGTGCCAGCACCAGAGGGGGGGGGAATGAAAAACTGTTTTTT.

This clone was seen only once. This sequence joins TRBV3-1 (or the pseudogene TRBV3-2) and TRBJ1-3, with a weak D call TRBD1 (6 bases). Per germline, CDR1 LGHDT and CDR2 YNNKEL (reference sequence). The CDR3 totals 15 residues. V lost 3 bases to trimming and J lost 0 bases, with 9 bases between them. CDR3 in DNA: TGTGCCAGCAGCCATGGACAGCGCTCTGGAAACACCATATATTTT. It is translated as CASSHGQRSGNTIYF.

The V and J genes are TRBV3-1 (or the pseudogene TRBV3-2) and TRBJ2-5; 8 bases are shared with TRBD1. CDR1 and CDR2 from the germline V gene are LGHDT and YNNKEL (reference sequence). Trimming removed 7 bases from V and 4 bases from J; junction bases left unmatched: 11. This CDR3 contains 15 residues. The CDR3 protein is CASILTQGAPETQYF. In DNA, the CDR3 is TGTGCCAGCATTCTCACCCAGGGGGCCCCAGAGACCCAGTACTTC.

The V gene is TRBV18, the J gene TRBJ2-7; 10 positions match TRBD1. CDR3 length: 15 amino acids. Per germline, CDR1 KGHSH and CDR2 LQKENI. V shed 6 bases and J 3 bases; nucleotides not matched to a gene: 8. CDR3 coding DNA: TGTGCCAGCTCCCCCGGGACAGGGGTCCTCTACGAGCAGTACTTC. Protein product: CASSPGTGVLYEQYF.

This clone has only a few counts. The J gene is TRBJ1-2, the V gene TRBV28; possible D gene TRBD1, 6 bases. CDR1 MDHEN and CDR2 SYDVKM come from the germline V gene. Trimming shortened V by 2 bases and J by 4 bases, and 11 bases separated the two germline ends. The CDR3 runs to 14 residues. CDR3 region: CASSLRTDPYGYTF. In nucleotides, the CDR3 is TGTGCCAGCAGTTTACGGACAGACCCCTATGGCTACACCTTC.

Points on this clone: This CDR3 is also generated by other DNA sequences in the sample. The J gene is TRBJ2-3, the V gene TRBV6-5, with D perhaps matching TRBD1 (6 bases). Germline values: CDR1 MNHEY, CDR2 SVGAGI. Trimming took off 0 bases at V and 2 bases at J, with 12 bases between the two ends. This CDR3 has 16 residues. The CDR3 DNA is TGTGCCAGCAGTTACTCTTCGACAGGAAACACAGATACGCAGTATTTT. Protein product: CASSYSSTGNTDTQYF.

The rearrangement links TRBV3-1 (or the pseudogene TRBV3-2) to TRBJ1-6, with TRBD1 matching over 10 bases. The CDR3 consists of 16 residues. The V and J ends lost 4 bases and 5 bases, in that order; junction bases with no gene match: 5. Germline V gene lookup returns CDR1 LGHDT and CDR2 YNNKEL (reference sequence). CDR3 sequence reads: CASSPRTGGNNSPLHF. Here the CDR3 DNA reads TGTGCCAGCAGCCCCCGGACAGGGGGGAATAATTCACCCCTCCACTTT.

This chain joins TRBV3-1 (or the pseudogene TRBV3-2) and TRBJ2-7; TRBD1 matches at 9 bases. The CDR3 length is 14 residues. Trimming took 4 bases from V and 7 from J; bases not matched to a gene: 8. Germline-derived CDR1 and CDR2 are LGHDT and YNNKEL (reference sequence). The CDR3 region is CASSPRDRAREQYF. CDR3 sequence (DNA): TGTGCCAGCAGCCCCCGGGACAGGGCGCGGGAGCAGTACTTC.

This clone was seen a handful of times. The V and J genes are TRBV5-6 and TRBJ1-3, with a possible D match to TRBD1 (5 bases). V was clipped by 4 bases and J by 2 bases, with 16 bases between them. The length of the CDR3 is 16 residues. Germline V gene sequence: CDR1 SGHDT, CDR2 YYEEEE. CDR3 protein: CASSPLGGGTGNTIYF. CDR3 coding DNA: TGTGCCAGCAGCCCCCTCGGGGGGGGGACTGGAAACACCATATATTTT.